This TCR beta chain was documented in a study of beta chain features in type 1 diabetes. Study at large: Patient and healthy donor groups were alike in age, gender and cell yields. The study's findings and limits: Moderately but significantly shorter TCRB CDR3s were found in Type 1 diabetes patients in all four CD4+ subsets.

The ends were cut back, 4 bases at V and 5 bases at J, with 17 bases in the middle. The CDR3 is 14 residues long. Germline V CDR1 and CDR2: GTSNPN, SVGIG (reference sequence). The table lists this clone with a few counts. Its antigen is currently unknown. Since all of the isolated RNA was reverse transcribed, expressed TCRB transcripts were what got sequenced. Repertoires were generated with immunoSEQ multiplex PCR, while TCRdb's copy carries only in-frame clones and drops some. The table records over 200,000 clones, roughly 10% of them present only once. This clonotype was sampled from a man younger than 40 with type 1 diabetes. The sample taken for sequencing was naive CD4+ T cells from blood. The V and J genes are TRBV30 and TRBJ1-1; a possible D gene is TRBD1 (6 bases). CDR3 in DNA: TGTGCCTGGATTAATCCAGGGGTTGGGACTGAAGCTTTCTTT. Residues: CAWINPGVGTEAFF.